These T cell receptor beta chains were read from a single sample in a study of beta chain features in type 1 diabetes. Profiling relied on immunoSEQ multiplex PCR, and the TCRdb table lists in-frame clones only, not all of them. The table shows 300,000 to 450,000 clones, with over 9.5% occurring only once. Sequenced: naive CD4+ T cells from blood. These receptors all come from a woman aged 18-29 years with type 1 diabetes. Both conserved end residues are part of each CDR3. D genes are given only for firm matches. Some rows mark clone size as missing; the rest say once, few, many or name a class of expanded clone.

v_call	clone_size	d_call	j_call	cdr3_aa	cdr3_nt
TRBV18	-	TRBD1	TRBJ2-2	CASSPDRGNTGELFF	TGTGCCAGCTCACCCGACAGGGGAAACACCGGGGAGCTGTTTTTT
TRBV4-1	few	-	TRBJ2-2	CASSQDASHTGELFF	TGCGCCAGCAGCCAAGACGCCAGTCACACCGGGGAGCTGTTTTTT
TRBV29-1	few	TRBD2	TRBJ2-7	CSVAYRHLAGGNEQYF	TGCAGCGTCGCTTACAGGCACCTAGCGGGGGGAAACGAGCAGTACTTC
TRBV9	-	-	TRBJ2-7	CASSVGQSSSYEQYF	TGTGCCAGCAGCGTAGGTCAGTCCAGCTCCTACGAGCAGTACTTC
TRBV7-9	-	-	TRBJ2-7	CASSPPLGGEQYF	TGTGCCAGCAGCCCTCCGTTGGGCGGGGAGCAGTACTTC
TRBV7-2	-	-	TRBJ2-2	CASSLTWGAGELFF	TGTGCCAGCAGCTTAACCTGGGGAGCCGGGGAGCTGTTTTTT
TRBV28	few	-	TRBJ1-2	CASSSLYGYTF	TGTGCCAGCAGTTCCCTCTATGGCTACACCTTC
TRBV5-4	-	TRBD1	TRBJ2-2	CASSSRKQGADTGELFF	TGTGCCAGCAGCTCAAGAAAACAGGGGGCTGACACCGGGGAGCTGTTTTTT
TRBV19	-	TRBD2	TRBJ2-4	CASSPFGTSGNIQYF	TGTGCCAGTAGCCCCTTCGGGACTAGCGGAAACATTCAGTACTTC
TRBV4-1	few	-	TRBJ1-5	CASSQRQESNQPQHF	TGCGCCAGCAGCCAGCGACAGGAGTCCAATCAGCCCCAGCATTTT
TRBV7-9	-	-	TRBJ2-2	CATLTSIGTGELFF	TGTGCCACCCTCACTAGCATAGGGACCGGGGAGCTGTTTTTT
TRBV28	few	-	TRBJ1-5	CASISAAAHQPQHF	TGTGCCAGCATCTCCGCGGCGGCACATCAGCCCCAGCATTTT
TRBV30	few	-	TRBJ1-4	CAWSSGGGFNEKLFF	TGTGCCTGGAGTTCCGGTGGAGGATTTAATGAAAAACTGTTTTTT
TRBV7-2	few	TRBD1	TRBJ1-2	CASSFMTGGHGYTF	TGTGCCAGCAGCTTTATGACAGGGGGGCATGGCTACACCTTC
TRBV7-2	-	TRBD1	TRBJ2-7	CASSRTGGSYEQYF	TGTGCCAGCAGCCGAACAGGGGGAAGCTACGAGCAGTACTTC
TRBV18	-	-	TRBJ1-5	CASSPSPPGVPQHF	TGTGCCAGCTCACCATCCCCCCCAGGGGTGCCCCAGCATTTT
TRBV6-6	few	TRBD1	TRBJ1-5	CASRATGVQPQHF	TGTGCCAGCAGAGCCACAGGGGTTCAGCCCCAGCATTTT
TRBV4-3	-	TRBD2	TRBJ2-7	CASSQLLAGGTYEQYF	TGCGCCAGCAGCCAGCTTTTAGCGGGGGGCACCTACGAGCAGTACTTC
TRBV28	-	-	TRBJ2-6	CASLPESSGANVLTF	TGTGCCAGCCTCCCCGAGAGCTCTGGGGCCAACGTCCTGACTTTC
TRBV9	-	-	TRBJ2-2	CASSVDTSYTGELFF	TGTGCCAGCAGCGTAGATACTTCCTACACCGGGGAGCTGTTTTTT
TRBV6-5	few	-	TRBJ2-1	CASRGGYFGNEQFF	TGTGCCAGCAGAGGAGGATACTTCGGCAATGAGCAGTTCTTC
TRBV7-2	few	-	TRBJ2-7	CASSLELGEQYF	TGTGCCAGCAGCTTAGAGCTCGGTGAGCAGTACTTC
TRBV10-2	-	-	TRBJ1-6	CASSEAGKGSPLHF	TGCGCCAGCAGTGAGGCAGGGAAGGGATCACCCCTCCACTTT
TRBV2	-	TRBD1	TRBJ1-5	CASKHRDSRNQPQHF	TGTGCCAGCAAGCACCGGGACAGTCGCAATCAGCCCCAGCATTTT
TRBV6-5	few	TRBD1	TRBJ2-1	CASRTGGNEQFF	TGTGCCAGCCGGACAGGGGGCAATGAGCAGTTCTTC
TRBV9	few	-	TRBJ2-5	CASSVEERAGTQYF	TGTGCCAGCAGCGTAGAAGAGAGGGCTGGGACCCAGTACTTC
TRBV7-2	few	TRBD2	TRBJ2-5	CASSLATSGGGTQYF	TGTGCCAGCAGCTTAGCGACTAGCGGGGGGGGGACCCAGTACTTC
TRBV6-5	-	-	TRBJ2-7	CASAKKEGYSYEQYF	TGTGCCAGTGCTAAGAAGGAGGGTTACTCCTACGAGCAGTACTTC
TRBV29-1	few	-	TRBJ2-7	CSVLRQHEQYF	TGCAGCGTCCTGCGGCAGCACGAGCAGTACTTC
TRBV5-6	few	-	TRBJ2-5	CASSFAIVGQLETQYF	TGTGCCAGCAGCTTTGCAATAGTAGGACAGTTGGAGACCCAGTACTTC
TRBV25-1	-	-	TRBJ1-2	CASREGSYGYTF	TGTGCCAGCAGAGAGGGTTCCTATGGCTACACCTTC
TRBV7-8	few	-	TRBJ2-1	CASSLRSYNEQFF	TGTGCCAGCAGCTTAAGGAGCTACAATGAGCAGTTCTTC
TRBV10-3	-	TRBD1	TRBJ1-6	CAISGQGNNSPLHF	TGTGCCATCAGTGGACAGGGGAATAATTCACCCCTCCACTTT
TRBV28	few	TRBD2	TRBJ2-3	CASSYRRGGFGEDTQYF	TGTGCCAGCAGTTACCGGCGGGGAGGGTTTGGAGAGGATACGCAGTATTTT
TRBV28	-	TRBD1	TRBJ2-4	CASSDPDRVNIQYF	TGTGCCAGCAGTGACCCGGACAGGGTAAACATTCAGTACTTC
TRBV6-1	-	TRBD1	TRBJ2-7	CASNRDRVAHEQYF	TGTGCCAGCAACCGGGACAGGGTAGCCCACGAGCAGTACTTC
TRBV7-9	-	TRBD1	TRBJ1-2	CASSLGPGTASGYTF	TGTGCCAGCAGCTTAGGCCCTGGGACAGCCTCTGGCTACACCTTC
TRBV7-9	few	-	TRBJ1-4	CASSENEKLFF	TGTGCCAGCAGCGAGAATGAAAAACTGTTTTTT
TRBV9	few	-	TRBJ1-1	CASSGAGWNTEAFF	TGTGCCAGCAGCGGTGCAGGGTGGAACACTGAAGCTTTCTTT
TRBV28	few	TRBD2	TRBJ2-2	CASSSPSGTNTGELFF	TGTGCCAGCAGTTCCCCCAGCGGGACGAACACCGGGGAGCTGTTTTTT
TRBV10-3	-	-	TRBJ2-7	CASRTGYWDEQYF	TGTGCCAGCCGAACAGGGTATTGGGACGAGCAGTACTTC
TRBV18	-	-	TRBJ2-7	CASSPGIATYEQYF	TGTGCCAGCTCCCCGGGAATCGCCACCTACGAGCAGTACTTC
TRBV6-5	few	-	TRBJ1-2	CASTNTQGVGGYTF	TGTGCCAGCACCAACACACAAGGGGTTGGTGGCTACACCTTC
TRBV9	few	-	TRBJ2-3	CASNLGHRDTQYF	TGTGCCAGCAATCTGGGTCACAGGGATACGCAGTATTTT
TRBV30	few	TRBD2	TRBJ2-7	CAWGGGAGSYEQYF	TGTGCCTGGGGGGGAGGGGCCGGGTCGTACGAGCAGTACTTC
TRBV4-1	-	-	TRBJ2-4	CASSRTLVVLQVNIQYF	TGCGCCAGCAGCCGTACACTAGTCGTGTTGCAAGTAAACATTCAGTACTTC
TRBV30	few	TRBD1	TRBJ1-5	CAWQGAGNQPQHF	TGTGCCTGGCAGGGGGCTGGGAATCAGCCCCAGCATTTT
TRBV29-1	few	TRBD1	TRBJ1-5	CSVGQANQPQHF	TGCAGCGTGGGACAGGCAAATCAGCCCCAGCATTTT
TRBV7-9	-	TRBD1	TRBJ2-4	CASSPARTGAIQYF	TGTGCCAGCAGCCCTGCTAGGACAGGGGCCATTCAGTACTTC
TRBV6-6	few	-	TRBJ1-5	CASKLTGSNQPQHF	TGTGCCAGCAAGTTGACAGGAAGCAATCAGCCCCAGCATTTT